These 25 T cell receptor beta chains were sequenced from one sample in a study of blood T cell repertoires in COVID-19. Data came from immunoSEQ multiplex PCR; TCRdb stores just in-frame clones and leaves some out. The repertoire holds under 95,000 clones, with 65% to 80% as singletons. The sample comprised peripheral blood. These TCRs come from a man between 65 and 85 years old with acute or convalescent COVID-19.

DNA for the CDR3: TGTGCCAGCAGTACTACAAATAACTATGGCTACACCTTC. It specifies CASSTTNNYGYTF. J is TRBJ1-2 and V is TRBV6-5; D is unresolved. Trimming took off 5 bases at V and 1 base at J, with 8 bases between the two ends. CDR3 length: 13 amino acids. Germline CDR1 MNHEY, CDR2 SVGAGI.

This clone was seen ten or more times. This chain uses TRBV2 with TRBJ1-6; 9 bases are shared with TRBD1. Trimming took 10 bases from V and 9 from J; bases not matched to a gene: 10. CDR1 is SNHLY, CDR2 FYNNEI, per germline. The CDR3 sequence is 14 residues long. CDR3: CATRGTGFPSPLHF. The CDR3 DNA sequence: TGTGCCACTAGGGGGACAGGGTTCCCTTCACCCCTCCACTTT.

This clone turned up a few times. The chain recombines TRBV5-6 with TRBJ2-5, with 7 bases fitting TRBD1. Germline V gives CDR1 SGHDT, CDR2 YYEEEE. With V trimmed by 2 bases and J by 5 bases, 0 bases remained unmatched. This CDR3 contains 12 residues. The CDR3 DNA is TGTGCCAGCAGCTTACAGGGGGAGACCCAGTACTTC. Its translation is CASSLQGETQYF. Based on the CDR3 plus reference TRBV5-6 and TRBJ2-5, the full variable domain is DAGVTQSPTHLIKTRGQQVTLRCSPKSGHDTVSWYQQALGQGPQFIFQYYEEEERQRGNFPDRFSGHQFPNYSSELNVNALLLGDSALYLCASSLQGETQYFGPGTRLLVL.

A few counts support this clone. CDR3 nucleotide sequence: TGTGCCAGCTCACCCCCCGACAGGGCTTGGGTCGGCTACACCTTC. Translating gives CASSPPDRAWVGYTF. J is TRBJ1-2 and V is TRBV18, with 7 bases identical to TRBD1. CDR1 KGHSH and CDR2 LQKENI come from the germline V gene. This CDR3 has 15 residues. Unmatched junction bases numbered 12, after V lost 3 bases and J lost 8 bases.

This clone has a handful of counts. The chain joins TRBV6-4 to TRBJ2-5, with TRBD1 matching 7 bases. The CDR3 runs 14 residues. CDR1 and CDR2 (germline): MRHNA, SNTAGT. V dropped 2 bases and J dropped 1; count of bases not matched to a gene: 1. The CDR3 DNA reads as TGTGCCAGCAGTGACAAGGGGGCCCAAGAGACCCAGTACTTC. It specifies CASSDKGAQETQYF.

This clone was recorded only once. The CDR3 bases are TGTGCCAGCAGCCAAGAGGGGGGGATCACTGAAGCTTTCTTT. Protein sequence: CASSQEGGITEAFF. This chain connects TRBV3-1 (or the pseudogene TRBV3-2) to TRBJ1-1; possibly TRBD1 for D (5 bases). This CDR3 region has 14 residues. Trimming left V 0 bases short and J 4 bases short, with 9 bases between. Germline assignment: CDR1 LGHDT and CDR2 YNNKEL (reference sequence).

The chain links TRBV11-3 to TRBJ2-3; the D is unclear. V gave up 5 bases and J gave up 4 bases, with 10 bases separating them. Germline assignment: CDR1 SGHNT and CDR2 YENEEA. This CDR3 has 13 amino acids. The CDR3 DNA is TGTGCCAGCAGCGGTAGTTTTTCAGATACGCAGTATTTT. Its translation is CASSGSFSDTQYF.

The chain carries TRBV27 and TRBJ1-2; D unresolved. CDR3 length: 14 amino acids. Germline assignment: CDR1 MNHEY and CDR2 SMNVEV (reference sequence). V was cut by 3 bases and J by 0 bases, with 8 bases left in between. CDR3 DNA sequence: TGTGCCAGCAGTTTCGGCGGGACTAACTATGGCTACACCTTC. Its translation is CASSFGGTNYGYTF.

V gene TRBV7-6 combines with J gene TRBJ1-6; D unresolved. The length of the CDR3 is 15 residues. Germline CDR1 is SGHVS and CDR2 is FNYEAQ. V was trimmed by 5 bases and J by 7 bases, leaving 15 bases between them. CDR3: CASSATGSENSPLHF. The CDR3 DNA reads as TGTGCCAGCAGCGCTACCGGGTCTGAAAATTCACCCCTCCACTTT.

This clone has only a few counts. The rearrangement uses TRBV28 and TRBJ1-1, with D unclear. The CDR3 is made up of 14 amino acids. Trimming took 3 bases from V and 7 from J, leaving 15 bases between them. Germline CDR1 reads MDHEN; CDR2 reads SYDVKM. The CDR3, as DNA: TGTGCCAGCAGTTTTGCCAGGCAAACTTTTGAAGCTTTCTTT. It encodes CASSFARQTFEAFF.

The rearrangement links TRBV5-1 to TRBJ2-5, with a tentative D call TRBD2 (6 bases). Trimming shortened V by 5 bases and J by 5 bases, and 16 bases separated the two germline ends. The CDR3 length is 14 residues. Germline-derived CDR1 and CDR2 are SGHRS and YFSETQ. CDR3 loop: CASSLGTRGETQYF. DNA for the CDR3: TGCGCCAGCAGTCTAGGGACCCGGGGGGAGACCCAGTACTTC.

The J gene is TRBJ1-5, the V gene TRBV4-1; tentative D call: TRBD1 (6 bases). V was cut by 1 base and J by 7 bases, with 14 bases left in between. The CDR3 loop spans 15 amino acids. CDR1 and CDR2 from the germline V gene are MGHRA and YSYEKL. The CDR3 DNA reads TGCGCCAGCAGCCAAGTCGATAGGACAGCCCAGCCCCAGCATTTT. Protein sequence: CASSQVDRTAQPQHF.

The rearrangement links TRBV6-2 or TRBV6-3 to TRBJ2-1; no firm D call. CDR1 MNHEY and CDR2 SVGEGT come from the germline V gene. The CDR3 is made up of 11 amino acids. V lost 3 bases and J 8 bases, leaving 5 bases between the germline ends. The CDR3 region has the DNA TGTGCCAGCAGTTATCTAGATGAGCAGTTCTTC. Its translation: CASSYLDEQFF.

This chain joins TRBV2 and TRBJ2-1, with 8 bases matching TRBD1. CDR1 is SNHLY, CDR2 FYNNEI, per germline. The CDR3 length is 15 residues. Trimming took 7 bases from V and 6 from J; bases not matched to a gene: 11. DNA of the CDR3: TGTGCCAGCACTCACGACAGGGGAGCCCTCAATGAGCAGTTCTTC. Translating gives CASTHDRGALNEQFF.

This chain links TRBV6-5 with TRBJ1-2, with D maybe TRBD1 (5 bases). From germline, CDR1 is MNHEY and CDR2 SVGAGI. This CDR3 region has 15 residues. With 4 bases removed from V and 3 bases from J, the gap between germline ends came to 15 bases. In DNA, the CDR3 is TGTGCCAGCAGTTCCGCGTGGGGAGGGGACTATGGCTACACCTTC. Amino acids: CASSSAWGGDYGYTF.

This rearrangement joins TRBV14 to TRBJ2-5; 13 bases align to TRBD2. V lost 2 bases, J lost 5 bases, and 5 bases stayed unmatched. The CDR3 covers 16 residues. Germline values: CDR1 SGHDN, CDR2 FVKESK. CDR3 sequence: CASSQTGLAGSETQYF. CDR3 coding DNA: TGTGCCAGCAGCCAAACGGGACTAGCGGGGTCTGAGACCCAGTACTTC.

The chain recombines TRBV12-3 or TRBV12-4 with TRBJ1-1; possible D gene TRBD1, 5 bases. The CDR3 totals 12 residues. The V end was cut by 2 bases, the J end by 6 bases, with 7 bases between. This chain's CDR3 is CASSLRGSEAFF. DNA for the CDR3: TGTGCCAGCAGTTTAAGGGGTTCTGAAGCTTTCTTT.

The V call is TRBV7-2, the J call TRBJ1-5; TRBD1 aligns across 7 bases. The CDR3 is 13 residues long. Germline V gene lookup returns CDR1 SGHTA and CDR2 FQGNSA. The trim removed 6 bases at V and 4 bases at J, leaving 3 bases unmatched. CDR3 loop: CASRRGPNQPQHF. As DNA, the CDR3 is TGTGCCAGCAGGAGGGGGCCAAATCAGCCCCAGCATTTT.

The CDR3 protein is CASSELGGRAEAFF. The CDR3 nucleotides read TGTGCCAGCAGTGAATTGGGGGGTAGGGCTGAAGCTTTCTTT. The genes are TRBV25-1 and TRBJ1-1; possibly TRBD1 for D (5 bases). V was trimmed by 1 base and J by 6 bases, leaving 12 bases between them. CDR3 length: 14 amino acids. The germline CDR1 and CDR2 sequences are MGHDK and SYGVNS. The full variable domain, with the rest looked up from reference TRBV25-1 and TRBJ1-1, is EADIYQTPRYLVIGTGKKITLECSQTMGHDKMYWYQQDPGMELHLIHYSYGVNSTEKGDLSSESTVSRIRTEHFPLTLESARPSHTSQYLCASSELGGRAEAFFGQGTRLTVV.

The J gene is TRBJ1-3, the V gene TRBV6-5; the D gene is possibly TRBD1 (5 bases). The CDR3 consists of 14 residues. V was cut by 7 bases and J by 4 bases, with 14 bases left in between. Germline CDR1 MNHEY, CDR2 SVGAGI. CDR3 coding DNA: TGTGCCAGCAACCCTGAGGGGAGGGGAAACACCATATATTTT. Residues: CASNPEGRGNTIYF.

The gene calls are TRBV30 and TRBJ2-1; D not resolved. This CDR3 region has 10 residues. The V gene's germline CDR1 is GTSNPN and CDR2 SVGIG (reference sequence). V was trimmed by 0 bases and J by 10 bases, leaving 4 bases between them. The CDR3 reads CAWSVLEQFF. DNA of the CDR3: TGTGCCTGGAGTGTACTGGAGCAGTTCTTC. Supplemented by reference TRBV30 and TRBJ2-1, the full variable domain reads SQTIHQWPATLVQPVGSPLSLECTVEGTSNPNLYWYRQAAGRGLQLLFYSVGIGQISSEVPQNLSASRPQDRQFILSSKKLLLSDSGFYLCAWSVLEQFFGPGTRLTVL.

This chain uses TRBV3-1 (or the pseudogene TRBV3-2) with TRBJ1-4; D gene uncertain. The V gene lost 2 bases and the J gene lost 0 bases, with 7 bases spanning the gap. The CDR3 length is 15 residues. Germline CDR1 reads LGHDT; CDR2 reads YNNKEL (reference sequence). In nucleotides, the CDR3 is TGTGCCAGCAGCCAACGACAAGCAACTAATGAAAAACTGTTTTTT. Translation gives CASSQRQATNEKLFF.

The V and J genes are TRBV18 and TRBJ2-4; TRBD2 might be the D (6 bases). V lost 2 bases, J lost 0 bases, and 11 bases lay in between. Germline assignment: CDR1 KGHSH and CDR2 LQKENI. The CDR3 consists of 16 residues. The CDR3 loop is CASSPEGLLAKNIQYF. As DNA, the CDR3 is TGTGCCAGCTCACCAGAGGGACTCCTAGCCAAAAACATTCAGTACTTC.

V gene TRBV28 combines with J gene TRBJ1-5; maybe TRBD1 (5 bases). The germline V gene has CDR1 MDHEN and CDR2 SYDVKM. The CDR3 runs to 14 residues. V lost 6 bases to trimming and J lost 3 bases, with 12 bases between them. This CDR3 is CASRDGGSNQPQHF. DNA of the CDR3: TGTGCCAGCAGAGACGGGGGGTCCAATCAGCCCCAGCATTTT. Drawing the rest from reference TRBV28 and TRBJ1-5, the complete variable domain is DVKVTQSSRYLVKRTGEKVFLECVQDMDHENMFWYRQDPGLGLRLIYFSYDVKMKEKGDIPEGYSVSREKKERFSLILESASTNQTSMYLCASRDGGSNQPQHFGDGTRLSIL.

This clone was counted a few times. This sequence joins TRBV2 and TRBJ1-2, with 9 bases that match TRBD1. The V gene end was trimmed by 2 bases and the J gene end by 2 bases; junction bases not matched to a gene: 3. This CDR3 has 15 amino acids. Germline lookup yields CDR1 SNHLY and CDR2 FYNNEI. The CDR3: CASSEIGTGNYGYTF. The CDR3 nucleotides read TGTGCCAGCAGTGAAATAGGGACAGGGAACTATGGCTACACCTTC.